These 6 T cell receptor beta chains share one sample of origin, sequenced in a study of CD8 T cells in ankylosing spondylitis. TCRdb re-called the 5' RACE reads with MiXCR, one entry per CDR3 protein. Here the sample spans about 250,000 distinct CDR3 sequences, about 24% being singletons. Sequencing was carried out using blood, either unsorted or a sorted T cell fraction (not recorded which). These receptors came from a male donor with ankylosing spondylitis or in good health (not recorded which).

The chain uses TRBV20-1 and TRBJ1-6; D is perhaps TRBD1 (6 bases). V lost 3 bases and J lost 5, with 11 bases in between. Germline V gene lookup returns CDR1 DFQATT and CDR2 SNEGSKA (reference sequence). The CDR3 loop spans 14 amino acids. CDR3 in DNA: TGCAGTGCTAGTCCCCGACAGGATAATTCACCCCTCCACTTT. Encoded protein: CSASPRQDNSPLHF.

A remark on this clonotype: One end of the junction is discordant with germline, which a read error may explain. The chain has TRBV11-2 and TRBJ2-1; 8 nucleotides agree with TRBD2. The germline V gene has CDR1 SGHAT and CDR2 FQNNGV. There are 16 residues in the CDR3. The CDR3 DNA reads TGTGCCAGCAGATTAGCGGGGAAAAGCTCCTACAATGAGCAGTTCTTC. The encoded protein is CASRLAGKSSYNEQFF.

This chain connects TRBV10-2 to TRBJ2-1; TRBD1 agrees at 8 bases. Per the germline V gene, CDR1 is WSHSY and CDR2 is SAAADI. The CDR3 loop spans 16 amino acids. J was trimmed by 1 base and V by 5 bases; bases with no gene match: 7. CDR3 amino acids: CASSRTGSSSYNEQFF. The DNA for the CDR3 is TGCGCCAGCAGTCGGACAGGGTCAAGTTCCTACAATGAGCAGTTCTTC.

The sample holds many counts of this clonotype. The rearrangement links TRBV4-1 to TRBJ1-1; 8 nucleotides agree with TRBD1. Looked up from germline, CDR1 is MGHRA and CDR2 is YSYEKL. The trim removed 2 bases at V and 11 bases at J, leaving 10 bases unmatched. The CDR3 totals 14 residues. This CDR3 is CASSQPGTGKGAFF. The CDR3 coding sequence is TGCGCCAGCAGCCAACCCGGGACAGGAAAAGGCGCTTTCTTT.

This clonotype was picked up one time. The V gene is TRBV9, the J gene TRBJ2-7; D unclear. This CDR3 has 16 residues. V lost 0 bases to trimming and J lost 0 bases, with 13 bases between them. Germline CDR1 is SGDLS and CDR2 is YYNGEE. CDR3 residues: CASSVGPSALSYEQYF. The CDR3, as DNA: TGTGCCAGCAGCGTAGGTCCAAGCGCCCTCTCCTACGAGCAGTACTTC.

This clonotype was observed a handful of times. The V call is TRBV12-3 or TRBV12-4, the J call TRBJ2-7, with 8 bases identical to TRBD1. CDR3 size: 13 residues. J was trimmed by 3 bases and V by 8 bases; bases with no gene match: 6. The CDR3: CASSQGQDYEQYF. CDR3 nucleotide sequence: TGTGCCAGCTCCCAGGGACAGGACTACGAGCAGTACTTC.